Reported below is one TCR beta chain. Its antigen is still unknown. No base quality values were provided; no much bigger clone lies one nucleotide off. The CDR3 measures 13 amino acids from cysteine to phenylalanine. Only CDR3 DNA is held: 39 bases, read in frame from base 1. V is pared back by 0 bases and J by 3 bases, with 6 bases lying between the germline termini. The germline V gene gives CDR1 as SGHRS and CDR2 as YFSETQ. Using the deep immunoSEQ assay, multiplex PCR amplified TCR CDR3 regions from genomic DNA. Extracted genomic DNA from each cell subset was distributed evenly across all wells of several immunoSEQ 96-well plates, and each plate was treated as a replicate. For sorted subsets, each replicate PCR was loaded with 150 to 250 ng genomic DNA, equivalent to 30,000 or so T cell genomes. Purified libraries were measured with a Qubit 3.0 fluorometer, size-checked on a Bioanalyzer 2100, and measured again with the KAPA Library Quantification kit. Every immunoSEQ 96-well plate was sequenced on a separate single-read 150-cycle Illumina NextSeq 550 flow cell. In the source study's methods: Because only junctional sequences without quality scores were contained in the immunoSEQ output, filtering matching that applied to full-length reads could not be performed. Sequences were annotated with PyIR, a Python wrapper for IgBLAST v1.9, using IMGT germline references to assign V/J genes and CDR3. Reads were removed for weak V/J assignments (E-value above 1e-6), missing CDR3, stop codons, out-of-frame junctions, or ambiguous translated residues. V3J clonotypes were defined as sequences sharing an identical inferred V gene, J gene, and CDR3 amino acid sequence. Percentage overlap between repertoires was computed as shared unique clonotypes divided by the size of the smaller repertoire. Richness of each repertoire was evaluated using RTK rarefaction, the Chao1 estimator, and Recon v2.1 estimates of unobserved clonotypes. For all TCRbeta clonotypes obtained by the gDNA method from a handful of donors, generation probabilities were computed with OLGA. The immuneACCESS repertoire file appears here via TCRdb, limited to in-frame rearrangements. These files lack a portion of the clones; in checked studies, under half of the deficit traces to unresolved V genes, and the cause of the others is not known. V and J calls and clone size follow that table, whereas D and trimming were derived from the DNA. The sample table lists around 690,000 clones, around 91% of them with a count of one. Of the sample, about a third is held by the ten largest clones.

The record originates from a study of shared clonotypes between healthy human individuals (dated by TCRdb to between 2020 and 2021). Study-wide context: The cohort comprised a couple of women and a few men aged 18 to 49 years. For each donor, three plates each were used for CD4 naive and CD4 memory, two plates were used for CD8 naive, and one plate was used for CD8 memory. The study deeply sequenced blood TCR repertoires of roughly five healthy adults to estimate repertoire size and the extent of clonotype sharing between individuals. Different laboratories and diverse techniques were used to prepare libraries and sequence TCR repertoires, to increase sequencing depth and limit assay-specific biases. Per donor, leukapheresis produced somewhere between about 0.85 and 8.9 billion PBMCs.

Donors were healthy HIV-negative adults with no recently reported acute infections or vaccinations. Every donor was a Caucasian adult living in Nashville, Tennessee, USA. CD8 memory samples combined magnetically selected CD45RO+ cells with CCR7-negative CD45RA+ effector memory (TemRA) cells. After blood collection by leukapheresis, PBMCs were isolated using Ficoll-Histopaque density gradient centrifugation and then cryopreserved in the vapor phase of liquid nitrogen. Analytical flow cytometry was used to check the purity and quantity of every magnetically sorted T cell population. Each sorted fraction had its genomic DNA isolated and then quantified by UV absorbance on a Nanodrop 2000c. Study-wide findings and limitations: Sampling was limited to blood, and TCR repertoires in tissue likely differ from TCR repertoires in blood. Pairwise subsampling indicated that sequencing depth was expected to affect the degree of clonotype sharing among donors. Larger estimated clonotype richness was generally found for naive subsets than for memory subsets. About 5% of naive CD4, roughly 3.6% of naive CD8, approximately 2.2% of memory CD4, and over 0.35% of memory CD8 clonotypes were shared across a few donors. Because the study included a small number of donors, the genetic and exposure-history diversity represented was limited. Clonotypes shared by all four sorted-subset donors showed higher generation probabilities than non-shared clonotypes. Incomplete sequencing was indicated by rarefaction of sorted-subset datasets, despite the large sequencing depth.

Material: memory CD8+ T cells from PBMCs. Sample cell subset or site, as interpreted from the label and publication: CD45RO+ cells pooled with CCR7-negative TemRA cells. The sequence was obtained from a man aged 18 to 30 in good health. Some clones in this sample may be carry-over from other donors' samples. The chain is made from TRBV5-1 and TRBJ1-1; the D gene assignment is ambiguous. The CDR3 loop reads CASSLDPDTEAFF. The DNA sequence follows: TGCGCCAGCAGCTTGGATCCGGACACTGAAGCTTTCTTT.